This TCR beta chain was captured by sequencing in a study of metastatic and nonmetastatic thyroid tumors. Overall study context: Samples came from malignant and benign thyroid patients, and repertoires were compared across blood and tumor or nodule tissue. Findings and caveats of the study: According to reports, the diversity of TCR beta was significantly higher in malignant thyroid tumors than in benign nodules, and this held in both blood and tumor samples.

As originally analysed: Construction of a distant-metastasis classifier for papillary thyroid cancer relied on CDR3 differences across clinicopathological groups. TCRdb redid the clone calls on the PCR reads using MiXCR. TCRdb assigned the V and J calls; the authors' analysis was not used. Of under 45,000 clones in the sample, 25% to 30% were seen once. Prior to thyroid surgery, none of the patients had received any treatment. This clone was picked up many times. Antigen unknown. Germline CDR1 reads MNHNS; CDR2 reads SASEGT. The CDR3 spans 11 residues. The V end lost 7 bases, the J end lost 8 bases, and 11 bases lay between the germline ends.

Sequencing used blood. The chain joins TRBV6-1 to TRBJ1-1; D gene ambiguous. The receptor was isolated from a male donor with papillary thyroid cancer or a benign thyroid nodule (not recorded which). Some clones in this sample may be carry-over from other donors' samples. The CDR3 here is CASMGPTEAFF. The DNA of the CDR3 is TGTGCCAGCATGGGCCCCACGGAAGCTTTCTTT.